This T cell receptor beta chain stems from a study of response to subunit inactivated influenza vaccine. Remarks on this clonotype: Its antigen is still unknown.

Study outcomes and limitations: The authors suggested that few new T cells are recruited per seasonal influenza vaccination.

Germline V gives CDR1 MNHNS, CDR2 SASEGT. V was pared by 5 bases and J by 7 bases, with 14 bases between. The CDR3 covers 14 residues. TCRdb redid the calling of the RT-PCR reads with MiXCR, one entry per CDR3 protein. The repertoire holds about 650,000 distinct CDR3 sequences, with more than 15% as singletons. This chain links TRBV6-1 with TRBJ1-4, with unresolved D. The sequence derives from a man aged 45 to 65 who received an inactivated influenza vaccine. Here the sequenced sample was PBMCs from blood, taken roughly 13 days after vaccination. CDR3 region: CASSRTGVGEKLFF. The DNA of the CDR3 is TGTGCCAGCAGTAGGACGGGTGTGGGTGAAAAACTGTTTTTT.